This record covers a single T cell receptor (beta chain). Its target is not known. This specimen comes from a study of T cells in Graves' hyperthyroidism and ophthalmopathy. Whole-study context: Sampling of peripheral blood happened at initial diagnosis, prior to any treatment.

V was pared by 6 bases and J by 5 bases, with 14 bases of the junction left unmatched. This CDR3 comprises 16 residues. Study-wide results and caveats: Blood shared most expanded thyroid clonotypes above 0.001. Ophthalmopathy prediction by the model preceded onset by a median roughly 6.3 months.

Preceding any ophthalmopathy symptoms, the blood sample dates from first hyperthyroidism diagnosis. Authors of the study amplified TCR beta CDR3 regions from RNA transcripts. An initial round of RT-PCR targeting the TCR CDR3 relied on the HTBI primer set. Via MiXCR, TCRdb re-called the multiplex PCR reads, giving one row per CDR3 protein. This sample yields approximately 360,000 distinct CDR3 sequences, of which approximately 15% are seen a single time; 28% belongs to the top ten. This sequence originates from a woman between 18 and 29 years old with Graves' hyperthyroidism that later progressed to Graves' ophthalmopathy. Sequenced input: blood. The chain is built from TRBV12-3 or TRBV12-4 and TRBJ2-5, with 8 bases lining up with TRBD2. CDR3 DNA sequence: TGTGCCAGCAGCCGAAATAGCGGGAACCTAGGGGAGACCCAGTACTTC. It codes for CASSRNSGNLGETQYF.